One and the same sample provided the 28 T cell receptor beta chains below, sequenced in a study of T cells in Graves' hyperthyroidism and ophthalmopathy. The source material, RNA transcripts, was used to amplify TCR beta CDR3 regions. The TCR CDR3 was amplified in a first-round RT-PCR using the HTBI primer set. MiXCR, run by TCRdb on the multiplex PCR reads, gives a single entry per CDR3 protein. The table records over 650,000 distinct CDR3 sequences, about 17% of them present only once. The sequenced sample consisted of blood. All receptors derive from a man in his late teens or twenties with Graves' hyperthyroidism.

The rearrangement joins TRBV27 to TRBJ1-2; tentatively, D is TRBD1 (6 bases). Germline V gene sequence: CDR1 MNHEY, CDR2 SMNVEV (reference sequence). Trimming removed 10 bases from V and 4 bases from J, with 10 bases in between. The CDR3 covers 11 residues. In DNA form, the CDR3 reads TGTGCCACAGGGGATGGCTATGGCTACACCTTC. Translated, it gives CATGDGYGYTF.

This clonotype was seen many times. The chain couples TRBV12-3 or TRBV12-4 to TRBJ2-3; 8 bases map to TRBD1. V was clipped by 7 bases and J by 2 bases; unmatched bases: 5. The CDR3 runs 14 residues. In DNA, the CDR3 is TGTGCCAGCACCCGGACAGGGTCCACAGATACGCAGTATTTT. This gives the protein CASTRTGSTDTQYF.

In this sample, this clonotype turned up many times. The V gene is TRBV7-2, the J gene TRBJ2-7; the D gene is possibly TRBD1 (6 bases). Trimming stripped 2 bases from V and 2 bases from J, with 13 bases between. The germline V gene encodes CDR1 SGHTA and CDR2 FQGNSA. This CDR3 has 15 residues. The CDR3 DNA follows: TGTGCCAGCAGCTTATACGGCAGGGACACCTACGAGCAGTACTTC. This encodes CASSLYGRDTYEQYF.

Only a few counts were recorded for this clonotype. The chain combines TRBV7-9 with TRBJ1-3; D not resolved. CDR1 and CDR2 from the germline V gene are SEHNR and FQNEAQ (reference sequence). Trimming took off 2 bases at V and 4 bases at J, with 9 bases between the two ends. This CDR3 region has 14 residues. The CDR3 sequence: CASSLTVTGNTIYF. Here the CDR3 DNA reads TGTGCCAGCAGCTTAACAGTTACAGGAAACACCATATATTTT.

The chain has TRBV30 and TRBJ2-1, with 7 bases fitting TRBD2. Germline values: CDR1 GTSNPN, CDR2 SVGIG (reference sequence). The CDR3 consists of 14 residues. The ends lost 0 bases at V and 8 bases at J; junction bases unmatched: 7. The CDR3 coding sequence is TGTGCCTGGAGTGTAAAGCGGGATCCCCATGAGCAGTTCTTC. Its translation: CAWSVKRDPHEQFF.

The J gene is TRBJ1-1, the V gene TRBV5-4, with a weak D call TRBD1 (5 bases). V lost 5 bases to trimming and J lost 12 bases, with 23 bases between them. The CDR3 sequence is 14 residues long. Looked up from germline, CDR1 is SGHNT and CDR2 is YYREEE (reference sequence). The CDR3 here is CASRGGGPQGTTFF. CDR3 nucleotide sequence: TGTGCCAGCAGGGGCGGCGGGCCTCAGGGAACGACTTTCTTT.

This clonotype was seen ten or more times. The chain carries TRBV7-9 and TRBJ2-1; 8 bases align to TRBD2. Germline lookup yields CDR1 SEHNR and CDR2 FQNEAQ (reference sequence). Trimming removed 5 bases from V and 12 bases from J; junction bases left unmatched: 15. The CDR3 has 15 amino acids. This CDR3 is CASSAGTRTPQGQFF. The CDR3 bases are TGTGCCAGCAGCGCCGGGACTAGGACCCCGCAGGGGCAGTTCTTC. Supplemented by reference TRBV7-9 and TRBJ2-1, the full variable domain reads DTGVSQNPRHKITKRGQNVTFRCDPISEHNRLYWYRQTLGQGPEFLTYFQNEAQLEKSRLLSDRFSAERPKGSFSTLEIQRTEQGDSAMYLCASSAGTRTPQGQFFGPGTRLTVL.

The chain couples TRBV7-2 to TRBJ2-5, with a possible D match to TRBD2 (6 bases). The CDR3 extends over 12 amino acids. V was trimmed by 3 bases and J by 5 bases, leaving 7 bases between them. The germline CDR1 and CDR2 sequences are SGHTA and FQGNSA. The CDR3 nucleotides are TGTGCCAGCAGCTTCGCGGGGGAGACCCAGTACTTC. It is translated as CASSFAGETQYF. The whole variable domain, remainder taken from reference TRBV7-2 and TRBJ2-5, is GAGVSQSPSNKVTEKGKDVELRCDPISGHTALYWYRQSLGQGLEFLIYFQGNSAPDKSGLPSDRFSAERTGGSVSTLTIQRTQQEDSAVYLCASSFAGETQYFGPGTRLLVL.

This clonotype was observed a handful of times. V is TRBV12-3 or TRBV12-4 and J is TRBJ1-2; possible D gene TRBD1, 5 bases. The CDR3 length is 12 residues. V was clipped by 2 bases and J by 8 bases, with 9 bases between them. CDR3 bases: TGTGCCAGCAGTTTAAGGGGTGGCGGCTACACCTTC. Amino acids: CASSLRGGGYTF.

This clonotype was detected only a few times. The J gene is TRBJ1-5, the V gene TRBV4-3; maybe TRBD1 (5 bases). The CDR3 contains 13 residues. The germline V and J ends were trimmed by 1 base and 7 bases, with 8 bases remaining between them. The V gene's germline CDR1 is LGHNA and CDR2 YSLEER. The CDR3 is CASSQGWGQPQHF. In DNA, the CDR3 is TGCGCCAGCAGCCAAGGGTGGGGCCAGCCCCAGCATTTT.

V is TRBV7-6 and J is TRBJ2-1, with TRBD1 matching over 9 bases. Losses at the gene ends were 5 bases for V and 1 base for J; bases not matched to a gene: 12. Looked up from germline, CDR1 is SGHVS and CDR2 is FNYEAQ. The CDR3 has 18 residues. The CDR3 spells CASSPGTGTPYSYNEQFF. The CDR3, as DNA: TGTGCCAGCAGCCCCGGGACAGGGACCCCTTATTCCTACAATGAGCAGTTCTTC.

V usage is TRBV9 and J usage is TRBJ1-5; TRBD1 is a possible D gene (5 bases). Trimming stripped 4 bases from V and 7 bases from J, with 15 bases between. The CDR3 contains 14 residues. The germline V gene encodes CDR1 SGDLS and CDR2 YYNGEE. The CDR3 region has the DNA TGTGCCAGCAGCCCTTCGACAGTCGGACAGCCCCAGCATTTT. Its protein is CASSPSTVGQPQHF.

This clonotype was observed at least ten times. CDR3 bases: TGTGCCAGCAGCTTGTTGAGCTCCTCTAGCACAGATACGCAGTATTTT. This codes for CASSLLSSSSTDTQYF. This chain connects TRBV7-9 to TRBJ2-3; D gene uncertain. V lost 3 bases, J lost 0 bases, and 13 bases lay in between. Germline loops: CDR1 SEHNR, CDR2 FQNEAQ (reference sequence). The CDR3 runs 16 residues.

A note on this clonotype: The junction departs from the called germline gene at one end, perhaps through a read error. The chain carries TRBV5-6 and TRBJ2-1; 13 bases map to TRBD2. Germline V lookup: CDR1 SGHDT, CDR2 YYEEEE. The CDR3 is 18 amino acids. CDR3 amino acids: CASGLGGLAGDRGNEQFF. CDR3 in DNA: TGTGCCAGCGGCTTAGGAGGACTAGCGGGAGATCGAGGCAATGAGCAGTTCTTC.

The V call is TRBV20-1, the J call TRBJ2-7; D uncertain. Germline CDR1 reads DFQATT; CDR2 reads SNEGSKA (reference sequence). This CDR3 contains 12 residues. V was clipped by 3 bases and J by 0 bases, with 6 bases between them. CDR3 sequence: CSASSASYEQYF. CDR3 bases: TGCAGTGCTAGTTCAGCCTCCTACGAGCAGTACTTC.

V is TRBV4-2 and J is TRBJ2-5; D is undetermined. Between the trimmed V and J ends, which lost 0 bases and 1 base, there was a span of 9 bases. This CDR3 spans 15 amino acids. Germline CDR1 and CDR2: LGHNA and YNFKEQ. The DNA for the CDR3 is TGTGCCAGCAGCCAAGAGTCCGGAATCCAAGAGACCCAGTACTTC. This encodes CASSQESGIQETQYF.

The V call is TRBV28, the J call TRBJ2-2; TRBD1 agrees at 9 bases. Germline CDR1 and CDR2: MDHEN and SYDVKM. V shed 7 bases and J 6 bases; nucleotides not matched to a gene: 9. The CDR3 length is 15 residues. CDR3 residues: CASTKNRQGAGELFF. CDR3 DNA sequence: TGTGCCAGCACCAAAAACCGACAGGGGGCCGGGGAGCTGTTTTTT.

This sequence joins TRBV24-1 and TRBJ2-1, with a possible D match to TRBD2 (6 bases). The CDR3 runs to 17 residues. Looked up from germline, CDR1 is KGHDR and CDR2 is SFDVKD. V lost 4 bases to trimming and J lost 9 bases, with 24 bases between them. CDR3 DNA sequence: TGTGCCACCAGTGACAGAACCCCCCCGGTACTAGCTGCTGAGCAGTTCTTC. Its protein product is CATSDRTPPVLAAEQFF.

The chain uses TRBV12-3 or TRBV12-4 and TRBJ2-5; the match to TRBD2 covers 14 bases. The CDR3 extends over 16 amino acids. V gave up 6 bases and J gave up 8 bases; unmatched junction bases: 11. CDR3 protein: CASSSLRLAGGRTQYF. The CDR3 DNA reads TGTGCCAGCAGCTCCTTAAGACTAGCGGGGGGGAGAACCCAGTACTTC.

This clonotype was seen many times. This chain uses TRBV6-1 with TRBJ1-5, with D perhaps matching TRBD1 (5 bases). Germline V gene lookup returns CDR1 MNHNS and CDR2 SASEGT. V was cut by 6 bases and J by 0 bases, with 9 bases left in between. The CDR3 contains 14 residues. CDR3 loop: CASRGVFSNQPQHF. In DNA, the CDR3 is TGTGCCAGCAGGGGGGTCTTTAGCAATCAGCCCCAGCATTTT.

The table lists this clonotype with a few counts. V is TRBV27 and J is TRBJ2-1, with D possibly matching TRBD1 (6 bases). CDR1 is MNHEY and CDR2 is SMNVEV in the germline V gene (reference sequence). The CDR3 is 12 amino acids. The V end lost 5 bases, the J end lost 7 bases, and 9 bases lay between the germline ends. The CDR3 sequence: CASSVTGNEQFF. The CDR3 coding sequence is TGTGCCAGCAGTGTTACAGGGAATGAGCAGTTCTTC.

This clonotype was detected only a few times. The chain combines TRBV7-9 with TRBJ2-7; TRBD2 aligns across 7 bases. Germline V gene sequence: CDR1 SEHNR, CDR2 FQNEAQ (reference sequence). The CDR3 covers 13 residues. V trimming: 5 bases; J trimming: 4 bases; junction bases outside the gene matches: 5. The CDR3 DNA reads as TGTGCCAGCAGCGCCAGCGGGATGTACGAGCAGTACTTC. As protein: CASSASGMYEQYF.

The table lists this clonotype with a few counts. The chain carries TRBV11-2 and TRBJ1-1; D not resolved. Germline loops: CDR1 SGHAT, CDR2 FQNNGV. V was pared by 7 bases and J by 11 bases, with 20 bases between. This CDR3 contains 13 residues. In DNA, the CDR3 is TGTGCCAGCATCAGCCCTCCCCGGCGGGAGGCTTTCTTT. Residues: CASISPPRREAFF.

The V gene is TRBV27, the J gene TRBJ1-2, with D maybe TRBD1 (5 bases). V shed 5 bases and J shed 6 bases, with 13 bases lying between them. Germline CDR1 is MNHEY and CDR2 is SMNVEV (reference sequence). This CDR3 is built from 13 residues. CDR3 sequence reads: CASSDSGADGYTF. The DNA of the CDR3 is TGTGCCAGCAGTGACTCCGGGGCAGATGGCTACACCTTC.

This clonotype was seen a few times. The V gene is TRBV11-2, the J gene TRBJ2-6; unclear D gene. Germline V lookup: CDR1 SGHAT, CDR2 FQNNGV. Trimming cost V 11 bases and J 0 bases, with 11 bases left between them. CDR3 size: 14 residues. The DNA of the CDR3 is TGTGCCCAGGCCACTAACTCTGGGGCCAACGTCCTGACTTTC. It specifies CAQATNSGANVLTF.

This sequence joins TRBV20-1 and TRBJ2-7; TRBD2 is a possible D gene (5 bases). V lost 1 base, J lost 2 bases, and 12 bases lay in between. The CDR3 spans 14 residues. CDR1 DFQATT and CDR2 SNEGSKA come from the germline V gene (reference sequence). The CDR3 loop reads CSARAMDGTYEQYF. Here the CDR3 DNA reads TGCAGTGCTAGAGCCATGGACGGGACCTACGAGCAGTACTTC.

The CDR3 nucleotides read TGCGCCAGCAGCCAAGATGGGCCCCTCGACAGGGCTGGCCAGTTCTTC. Protein: CASSQDGPLDRAGQFF. The chain carries TRBV4-3 and TRBJ2-1; 7 nucleotides align to TRBD1. The CDR3 totals 16 residues. Germline V gene sequence: CDR1 LGHNA, CDR2 YSLEER. The V gene end was trimmed by 0 bases and the J gene end by 13 bases; junction bases not matched to a gene: 15.

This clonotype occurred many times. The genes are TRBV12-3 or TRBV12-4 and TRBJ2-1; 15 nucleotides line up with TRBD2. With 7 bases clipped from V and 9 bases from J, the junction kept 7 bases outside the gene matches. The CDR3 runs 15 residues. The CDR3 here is CASNPSGLAGGEQFF. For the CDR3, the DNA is TGTGCCAGCAACCCATCGGGACTAGCGGGAGGTGAGCAGTTCTTC.